The T cell receptor (beta chain) under discussion was sequenced for a study of shared clonotypes between healthy human individuals. Donors included only healthy HIV-negative adults lacking recent acute infections or vaccinations. The CDR3 is 16 amino acids. Germline V gives CDR1 MNHEY, CDR2 SMNVEV (reference sequence). V lost 4 bases and J lost 0, with 13 bases in between. As concerns this clone: The target antigen is unknown.

Study-wide results and caveats: Naive CD4 clonotypes overlapped across a few donors at approximately 5.3%. The study generally estimated greater richness for naive than memory subsets.

An even split of each subset's genomic DNA across several immunoSEQ plates was performed. Only in-frame clones appear in the TCRdb table, and some are missing; sequencing was by immunoSEQ multiplex PCR. The repertoire holds 2,500,000 or so clones, with roughly 92% as singletons. V usage is TRBV27 and J usage is TRBJ1-5; maybe TRBD1 (6 bases). Material for sequencing was naive CD4+ T cells sorted from blood. Specified subset: CD45RA+ positively selected. This clonotype was obtained from a young man in good health. CDR3 loop: CASSSGQRPSNQPQHF. The CDR3 region has the DNA TGTGCCAGCAGTTCTGGACAGAGGCCTAGCAATCAGCCCCAGCATTTT.